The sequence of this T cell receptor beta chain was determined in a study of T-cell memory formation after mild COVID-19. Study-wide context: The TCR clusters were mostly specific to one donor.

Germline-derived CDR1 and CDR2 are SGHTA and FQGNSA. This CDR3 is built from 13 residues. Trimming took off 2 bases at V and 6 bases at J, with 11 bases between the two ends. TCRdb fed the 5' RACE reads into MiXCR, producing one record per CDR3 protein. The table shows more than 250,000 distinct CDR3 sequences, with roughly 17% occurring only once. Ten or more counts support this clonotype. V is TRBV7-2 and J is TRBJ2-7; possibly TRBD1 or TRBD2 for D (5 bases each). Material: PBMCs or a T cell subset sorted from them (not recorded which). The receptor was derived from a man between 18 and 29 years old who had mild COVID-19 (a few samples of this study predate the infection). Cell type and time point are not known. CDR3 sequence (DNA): TGTGCCAGCAGCTTACGTCGTGGGGGCGAGCAGTACGTC. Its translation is CASSLRRGGEQYV.